This T cell receptor beta chain was sequenced for a study of cytomegalovirus exposure and HLA in healthy donors. Study details: Under 85% of 300 to 450 genotyped donors fell in the Caucasian-associated ancestry cluster.

The study ran its PCR with 60 Vbeta and 13 Jbeta primers. Method: immunoSEQ multiplex PCR; TCRdb's copy keeps in-frame clones and lacks some. The table shows about 190,000 clones, with roughly 13% occurring only once. The CDR3 length is 14 residues. The germline V and J ends were trimmed by 2 bases and 6 bases, with 14 bases remaining between them. From germline, CDR1 is MNHNY and CDR2 SVGAGI (reference sequence). This TCR was recovered from a man aged 50-59 years in good health and CMV-seropositive. Sequences were obtained from PBMCs. The V gene is TRBV6-6, the J gene TRBJ2-7; D is unclear. Here the CDR3 reads CASSYPESGSEQYF. The CDR3 nucleotides are TGTGCCAGCAGTTACCCTGAGAGTGGTAGCGAGCAGTACTTC.